A single T cell receptor (beta chain) is shown here with its context. This specimen belongs to a study of T cell changes during pregnancy in multiple sclerosis. The CDR3 spans 13 residues. The germline gives CDR1 KGHSH, CDR2 LQKENI. Trimming took off 7 bases at V and 1 base at J, with 10 bases between the two ends. TCRdb keeps only in-frame clones here, not all; method: immunoSEQ multiplex PCR. The sample includes approximately 69,000 clones, about 91% of them seen just once. Material: CD4+ T cells from peripheral blood mononuclear cells, obtained in the third trimester of pregnancy. The origin of this receptor is a female donor in good health, enrolled as a control in a pregnancy study. The rearrangement uses TRBV18 and TRBJ1-1; no clear D gene. The CDR3 is CASLRDSNTEAFF. Written as DNA, the CDR3 is TGTGCCAGCTTACGCGACTCGAACACTGAAGCTTTCTTT.